The rows below give T cell receptor beta chains drawn from one sample of a study of T cells in Graves' hyperthyroidism and ophthalmopathy. Using its own MiXCR run on the multiplex PCR reads, TCRdb lists one record per CDR3 protein. Among 600,000 to 650,000 distinct CDR3 sequences, around 20% were seen once, and the ten largest hold roughly a third. Sequenced: blood. These receptors were collected from a man aged 25-45 years with Graves' ophthalmopathy. Both conserved end residues are part of each CDR3. A D gene is named only where the DNA matches it firmly.

>TRBV6-2/TRBV6-3|.|TRBJ1-1
CASSYPFGRGETEAFF
>TRBV28|.|TRBJ2-1
CASSFGGEGAYNEQFF
>TRBV6-2/TRBV6-3|TRBD2|TRBJ2-7
CASSFGTSGAYEQYF
>TRBV19|TRBD1|TRBJ1-2
CASTAGQVDYGYTF
>TRBV4-3|.|TRBJ2-2
CASSQDSSGYPPGELFF
>TRBV4-3|.|TRBJ2-1
CASSQARGGNEQFF
>TRBV20-1|TRBD2|TRBJ2-3
CSASPIAGGDTDTQYF
>TRBV6-1|.|TRBJ2-7
CASSATGGRGYEQYF
>TRBV29-1|.|TRBJ2-7
CSVQTQRVTSYEQYF
>TRBV7-6|TRBD2|TRBJ2-3
CASSKRLAGAPGADTQYF
>TRBV27|TRBD2|TRBJ2-1
CASSRGLAGDEQFF
>TRBV10-2|.|TRBJ1-2
CASSESKVGAGYGYTF
>TRBV20-1|TRBD1|TRBJ2-7
CSARGWTGIYEQYF
>TRBV4-1|.|TRBJ1-5
CASSQAPPGWTNQPQHF
>TRBV28|TRBD2|TRBJ2-2
CASTSLPLAELNTGELFF
>TRBV20-1|.|TRBJ1-1
CSASSTGNTEAFF
>TRBV7-9|TRBD2|TRBJ2-1
CASSLEASGSSYNEQFF
>TRBV2|.|TRBJ1-1
CASSLNDAEAFF
>TRBV7-8|TRBD1|TRBJ2-5
CASSRTGGGETQYF
>TRBV20-1|.|TRBJ1-4
CSARDTTRGNEKLFF
>TRBV10-3|TRBD2|TRBJ2-7
CAISESTSGVEQYF
>TRBV30|.|TRBJ2-3
CAWSGLFATDTQYF
>TRBV7-3|TRBD2|TRBJ2-5
CASSLGGFQETQYF
>TRBV20-1|TRBD2|TRBJ2-7
CSARALLADSYEQYF
>TRBV6-2/TRBV6-3|.|TRBJ2-1
CASSENNEQFF
>TRBV10-3|.|TRBJ2-5
CAISESKERLETQYF
>TRBV27|.|TRBJ2-7
CASSPGDVGDEQYF
>TRBV12-3/TRBV12-4|.|TRBJ2-1
CASSLTENEQFF
>TRBV4-2|.|TRBJ1-1
CASSQGAGENTEAFF
>TRBV25-1|TRBD1|TRBJ2-7
CASSDPTGRDEQYF
>TRBV30|TRBD2|TRBJ2-5
CAWGAGGEETQYF
>TRBV28|TRBD1|TRBJ2-4
CASSFGQGLAIQYF
>TRBV27|.|TRBJ1-1
CASSFLLQGPRGTEAFF
>TRBV12-3/TRBV12-4|.|TRBJ1-5
CASSLAGRTPQHF
>TRBV7-2|.|TRBJ2-6
CASSSGLLSGANVLTF
>TRBV11-2|TRBD2|TRBJ2-7
CASSVGLAPYEQYF
>TRBV28|.|TRBJ1-5
CASSLGSTRNQPQHF
>TRBV20-1|.|TRBJ1-6
CSARDQTDSNNSPLHF
>TRBV20-1|.|TRBJ2-1
CSARIKGTREYNEQFF
>TRBV11-2|TRBD1|TRBJ2-5
CASSRRDRTPQYF
>TRBV18|TRBD2|TRBJ2-7
CASSEGLAGPYEQYF
>TRBV3-1|.|TRBJ2-3
CASSPTLIPDTQYF
>TRBV2|TRBD1|TRBJ2-2
CASSGMTGEVTGELFF
>TRBV5-1|TRBD2|TRBJ2-3
CASSLASGTTADTQYF
>TRBV7-9|.|TRBJ2-1
CASSLVAAGHNEQFF
>TRBV6-1|.|TRBJ2-1
CASSEPMGLVLAEQFF
>TRBV7-6|.|TRBJ1-1
CASSLAVAQNTEAFF
>TRBV11-2|.|TRBJ2-2
CASSLSFGGPTGELFF
>TRBV2|.|TRBJ2-2
CASSVGSRTGELFF
>TRBV29-1|.|TRBJ1-4
CSVSGSVGDEKLFF
>TRBV9|TRBD1|TRBJ2-1
CASSVSGTEGNEQFF
>TRBV7-9|.|TRBJ1-4
CASSFGGGREKLFF